What follows describes a single TCR beta chain. Germline CDR1 is WSHSY and CDR2 is SAAADI. V lost 5 bases to trimming and J lost 4 bases, with 7 bases between them. This CDR3 region has 12 residues. The sample is drawn from a study of preoperative IRX-2 immunotherapy in early breast cancer. The data were produced by immunoSEQ multiplex PCR, yet TCRdb's version contains in-frame clones alone and is incomplete. This table holds under 50,000 clones, roughly 82% found once. Treatment given: preoperative locoregional IRX-2 cytokine immunotherapy. Preoperative locoregional IRX-2 cytokine immunotherapy was tested in the phase Ib source study.

This chain links TRBV10-2 with TRBJ2-3, with D possibly matching TRBD2 (6 bases). The sequence derives from a human donor with breast cancer. Sequencing was performed on lymph node tissue, taken after IRX-2 immunotherapy. As DNA, the CDR3 is TGCGCCAGCAGTACGGGGGCAGATACGCAGTATTTT. Its protein product is CASSTGADTQYF.